This T cell receptor beta chain comes out of a study of blood T cell repertoires in COVID-19. About the research overall: Samples representing acute and convalescent COVID-19 were sourced from the United States, Italy and Spain.

Original analysis: Using reference gene primer amplification, nucleated cell counts were estimated. Only in-frame clones appear in the TCRdb table, and some are missing; sequencing was by immunoSEQ multiplex PCR. That table is the source of V, J and clone size, and D and trimming were worked out from the DNA. The sample contains 110,000 or so clones, 75% to 90% of which appear only once. V was pared by 3 bases and J by 2 bases, with 10 bases between. Germline-derived CDR1 and CDR2 are SGHAT and FQNNGV. The CDR3 sequence is 14 residues long. This clonotype originated in a human donor in a cohort sampled during active COVID-19. Input material: peripheral blood. This chain connects TRBV11-2 to TRBJ1-1, with D unclear. The CDR3 DNA sequence: TGTGCCAGCAGCTTTTCGACATCCAACACTGAAGCTTTCTTT. Its translation: CASSFSTSNTEAFF.